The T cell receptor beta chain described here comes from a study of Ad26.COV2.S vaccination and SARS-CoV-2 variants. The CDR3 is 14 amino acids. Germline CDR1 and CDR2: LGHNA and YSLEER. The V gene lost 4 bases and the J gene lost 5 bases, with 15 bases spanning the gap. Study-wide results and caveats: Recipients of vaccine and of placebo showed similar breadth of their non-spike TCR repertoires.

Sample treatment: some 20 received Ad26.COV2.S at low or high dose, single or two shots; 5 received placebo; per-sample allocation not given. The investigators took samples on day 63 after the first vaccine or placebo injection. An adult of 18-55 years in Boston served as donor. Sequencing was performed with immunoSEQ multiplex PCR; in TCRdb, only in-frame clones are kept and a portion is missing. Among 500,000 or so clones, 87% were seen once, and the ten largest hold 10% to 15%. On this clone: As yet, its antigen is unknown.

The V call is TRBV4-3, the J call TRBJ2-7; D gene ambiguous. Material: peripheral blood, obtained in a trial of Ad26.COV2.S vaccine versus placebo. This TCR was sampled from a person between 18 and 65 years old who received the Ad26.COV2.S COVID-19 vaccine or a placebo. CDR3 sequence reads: CASSPRRSIDEQYF. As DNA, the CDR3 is TGCGCCAGCAGCCCCCGGCGATCTATTGACGAGCAGTACTTC.